This is a list of T cell receptor beta chains from one sample in a study of blood T cells in healthy people across ages. TCRdb independently ran MiXCR on the 5' RACE reads; one entry per CDR3 protein. The sample lists 700,000 or so distinct CDR3 sequences; approximately 21% were seen once. Sequenced: blood. The receptors were sampled from a man between 65 and 85 years old in good health. Each CDR3 is given with its conserved first and last residue. D genes are given only for firm matches. Rows may omit the clone size; those that give it use once, few, many or a size class.

cdr3_nt cdr3_aa cdr3_length clone_size v_call d_call j_call
TGTGCCAGCAGCCTTTCGACGGGACGGGGATATGGCTACACCTTC CASSLSTGRGYGYTF 15 once TRBV7-8 - TRBJ1-2
TGTGCCATCAGGGGGGAGGGTTTCGCAGGAAACATTCAGTACTTC CAIRGEGFAGNIQYF 15 - TRBV10-3 TRBD2 TRBJ2-4
TGCAGTGCTAGATGGCAGGGGGGCCAAGAGACCCAGTACTTC CSARWQGGQETQYF 14 few TRBV20-1 - TRBJ2-5
TGTGCCAGCAGCTTAGAGGCCGCTTTATGTAAAGAGACCCAGTACTTC CASSLEAALCKETQYF 16 - TRBV7-7 - TRBJ2-5
TGCGCCAGCAGCTTGTCTGCGGGAGTGGTCGCAGATACGCAGTATTTT CASSLSAGVVADTQYF 16 - TRBV5-1 TRBD2 TRBJ2-3
TGTGCCAGCAGCCAACTGGGGGCAGAGTATAAGCAGTACTTC CASSQLGAEYKQYF 14 - TRBV3-1 - TRBJ2-7
TGTGCCAGCAGCGTCTTACAGGGGGAAGCTAACTATGGCTACACCTTC CASSVLQGEANYGYTF 16 - TRBV9 TRBD1 TRBJ1-2
TGTGCCAGCAGCCCCGGAGGTAGCATGAACACTGAAGCTTTCTTT CASSPGGSMNTEAFF 15 - TRBV28 - TRBJ1-1
TGTGCCAGCAATAAGGGGGCTTACGAGACCCAGTACTTC CASNKGAYETQYF 13 - TRBV6-2/TRBV6-3 TRBD1 TRBJ2-5
TGTGCCAGCTCACAGGACAGCGATAATTCACCCCTCCACTTT CASSQDSDNSPLHF 14 few TRBV18 - TRBJ1-6
TGCAGTGCTAGAGATACCGGGTGGGCCGACTGCACCTTC CSARDTGWADCTF 13 few TRBV20-1 - TRBJ1-2
TGCGCCAGCAGCCAAGCTGTTGGGTACTCCTACAATGAGCAGTTCTTC CASSQAVGYSYNEQFF 16 few TRBV4-3 - TRBJ2-1
TGTGCCAGCAGCTTTCAGGGTTGGGGTGGCTACACCTTC CASSFQGWGGYTF 13 many TRBV7-8 - TRBJ1-2
TGTGCCAGCAGCGCAACGAACGTCCAACGGGCCCTCAGCCAAGAGACCCAGTACTTC CASSATNVQRALSQETQYF 19 few TRBV7-9 - TRBJ2-5
TGTGCCAGCAGTGAGGAACGGACCCGCTCATATACGCAGTATTTT CASSEERTRSYTQYF 15 - TRBV25-1 - TRBJ2-3
TGCGCCAGCAGTGTCCAGAGTAACTATGGCTACACCTTC CASSVQSNYGYTF 13 - TRBV4-1 - TRBJ1-2
TGCGCCAGCAGTGAGGCGATAGGAGGAAACTATGGCTACACCTTC CASSEAIGGNYGYTF 15 many TRBV10-2 - TRBJ1-2
TGCAGCGTTGGGACGTACAATGAGCAGTTCTTC CSVGTYNEQFF 11 few TRBV29-1 - TRBJ2-1
TGTGCCAGCAGCTCCGAAGCGGTCACAGATACGCAGTATTTT CASSSEAVTDTQYF 14 many TRBV7-2 - TRBJ2-3
TGTGCCAGCAGTTTCCGACAGGGTAATCAGCCCCAGCATTTT CASSFRQGNQPQHF 14 - TRBV12-3/TRBV12-4 TRBD1 TRBJ1-5
TGCAGCGTTCCGGGACTAGCGAACGCCGGGGAGCTGTTTTTT CSVPGLANAGELFF 14 - TRBV29-1 TRBD2 TRBJ2-2
TGCGCCAGCAGCCAAGATTGGTCGTTGGGTGGCTACACCTTC CASSQDWSLGGYTF 14 few TRBV4-3 - TRBJ1-2
TGTGCCAGTAGAAAGACAGGTGCCATCGGTGATACGCAGTATTTT CASRKTGAIGDTQYF 15 few TRBV19 - TRBJ2-3
TGTGCCAGCTCACCACCTTTAGCCCGTAATGAGCAGTTCTTC CASSPPLARNEQFF 14 - TRBV18 - TRBJ2-1
TGCAGTGCTGGACTACCGGGACAGGGTGATCAGCCCCAGCATTTT CSAGLPGQGDQPQHF 15 few TRBV20-1 TRBD1 TRBJ1-5